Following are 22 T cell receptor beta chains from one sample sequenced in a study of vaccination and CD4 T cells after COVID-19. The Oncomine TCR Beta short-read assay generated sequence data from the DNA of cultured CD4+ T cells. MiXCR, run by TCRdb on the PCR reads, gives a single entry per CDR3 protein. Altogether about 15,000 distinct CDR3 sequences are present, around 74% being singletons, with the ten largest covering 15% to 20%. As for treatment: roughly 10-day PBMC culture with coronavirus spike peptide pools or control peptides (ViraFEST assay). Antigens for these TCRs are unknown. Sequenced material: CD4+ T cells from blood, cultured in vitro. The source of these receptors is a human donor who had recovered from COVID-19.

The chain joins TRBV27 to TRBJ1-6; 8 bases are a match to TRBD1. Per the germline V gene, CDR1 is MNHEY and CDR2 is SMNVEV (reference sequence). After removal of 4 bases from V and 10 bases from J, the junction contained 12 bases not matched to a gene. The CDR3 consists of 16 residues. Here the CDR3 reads CASSSSKDRAKSPLHF. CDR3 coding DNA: TGTGCCAGCAGTTCCTCCAAGGACAGGGCCAAATCACCCCTCCACTTT.

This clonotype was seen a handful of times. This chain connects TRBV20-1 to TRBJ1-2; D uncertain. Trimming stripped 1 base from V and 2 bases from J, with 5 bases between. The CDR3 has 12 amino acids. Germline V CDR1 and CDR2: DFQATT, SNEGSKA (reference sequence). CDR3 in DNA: TGCAGTGCTAGAGCATGGAACTATGGCTACACCTTC. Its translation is CSARAWNYGYTF.

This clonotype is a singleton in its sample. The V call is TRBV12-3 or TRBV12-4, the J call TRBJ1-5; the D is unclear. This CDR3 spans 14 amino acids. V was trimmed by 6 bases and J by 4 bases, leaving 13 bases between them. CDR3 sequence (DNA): TGTGCCAGCAGCCAGGACCGGCCAAATCAGCCCCAGCATTTT. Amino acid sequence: CASSQDRPNQPQHF.

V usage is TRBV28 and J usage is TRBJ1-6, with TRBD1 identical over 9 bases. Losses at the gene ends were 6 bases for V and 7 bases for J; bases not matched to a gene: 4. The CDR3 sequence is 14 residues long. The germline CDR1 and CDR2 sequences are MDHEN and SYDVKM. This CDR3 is CASSPGQGNSPLHF. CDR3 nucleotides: TGTGCCAGCAGCCCGGGACAGGGAAATTCACCCCTCCACTTT. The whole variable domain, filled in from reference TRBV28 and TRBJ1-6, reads DVKVTQSSRYLVKRTGEKVFLECVQDMDHENMFWYRQDPGLGLRLIYFSYDVKMKEKGDIPEGYSVSREKKERFSLILESASTNQTSMYLCASSPGQGNSPLHFGNGTRLTVT.

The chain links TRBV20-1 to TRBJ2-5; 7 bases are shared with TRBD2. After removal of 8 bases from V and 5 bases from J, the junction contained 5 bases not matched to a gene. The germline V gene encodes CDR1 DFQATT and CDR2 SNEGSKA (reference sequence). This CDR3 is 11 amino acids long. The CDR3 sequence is CSRGAGETQYF. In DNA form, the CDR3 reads TGCAGTCGCGGAGCGGGGGAGACCCAGTACTTC.

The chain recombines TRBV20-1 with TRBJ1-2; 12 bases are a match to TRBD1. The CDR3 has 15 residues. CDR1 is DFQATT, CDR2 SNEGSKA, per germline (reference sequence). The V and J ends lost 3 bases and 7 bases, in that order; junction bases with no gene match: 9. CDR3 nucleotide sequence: TGCAGTGCTAGCGTACAGGGACAGGGGGCAGGTGGCTACACCTTC. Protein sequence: CSASVQGQGAGGYTF.

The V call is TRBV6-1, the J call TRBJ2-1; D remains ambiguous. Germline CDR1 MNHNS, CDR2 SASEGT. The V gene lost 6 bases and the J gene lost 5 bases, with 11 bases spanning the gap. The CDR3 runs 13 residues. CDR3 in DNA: TGTGCCAGCAGCAGCAATCCAGACAATGAGCAGTTCTTC. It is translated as CASSSNPDNEQFF.

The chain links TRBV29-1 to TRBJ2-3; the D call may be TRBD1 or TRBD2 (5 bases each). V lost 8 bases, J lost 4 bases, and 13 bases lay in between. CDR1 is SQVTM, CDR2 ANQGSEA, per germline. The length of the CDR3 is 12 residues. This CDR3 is CSFRPGPDTQYF. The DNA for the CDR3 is TGCAGCTTCAGGCCGGGGCCAGATACGCAGTATTTT.

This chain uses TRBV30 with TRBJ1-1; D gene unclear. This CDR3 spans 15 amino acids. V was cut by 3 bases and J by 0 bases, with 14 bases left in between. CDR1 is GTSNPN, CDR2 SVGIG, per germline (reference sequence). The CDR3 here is CAWRRVRNMNTEAFF. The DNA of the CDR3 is TGTGCCTGGAGGCGGGTCAGGAACATGAACACTGAAGCTTTCTTT. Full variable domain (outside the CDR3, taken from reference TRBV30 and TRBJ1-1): SQTIHQWPATLVQPVGSPLSLECTVEGTSNPNLYWYRQAAGRGLQLLFYSVGIGQISSEVPQNLSASRPQDRQFILSSKKLLLSDSGFYLCAWRRVRNMNTEAFFGQGTRLTVV.

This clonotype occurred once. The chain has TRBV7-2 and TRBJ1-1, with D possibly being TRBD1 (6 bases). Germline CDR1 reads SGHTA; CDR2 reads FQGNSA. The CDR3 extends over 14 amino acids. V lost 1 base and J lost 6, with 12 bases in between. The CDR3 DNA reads TGTGCCAGCAGCTTAGTGGTCCCAGGGGCTGAAGCTTTCTTT. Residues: CASSLVVPGAEAFF.

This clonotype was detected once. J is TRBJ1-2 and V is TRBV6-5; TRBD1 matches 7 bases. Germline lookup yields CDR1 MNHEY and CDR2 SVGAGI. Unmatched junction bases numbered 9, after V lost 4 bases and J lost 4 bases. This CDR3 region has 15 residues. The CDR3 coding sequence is TGTGCCAGCAGTTCGTGGGGACAGAAACCCTATGGCTACACCTTC. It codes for CASSSWGQKPYGYTF.

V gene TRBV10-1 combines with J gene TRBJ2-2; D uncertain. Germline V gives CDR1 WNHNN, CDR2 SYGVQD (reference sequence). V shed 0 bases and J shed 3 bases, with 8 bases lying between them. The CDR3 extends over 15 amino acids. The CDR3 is CASSESRDYTGELFF. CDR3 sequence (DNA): TGCGCCAGCAGTGAGTCCAGAGATTACACCGGGGAGCTGTTTTTT.

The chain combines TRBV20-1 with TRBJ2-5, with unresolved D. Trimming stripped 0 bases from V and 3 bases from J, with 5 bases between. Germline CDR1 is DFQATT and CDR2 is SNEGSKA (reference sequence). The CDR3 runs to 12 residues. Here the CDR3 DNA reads TGCAGTGCTAGAGATCCCAAAGAGACCCAGTACTTC. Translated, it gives CSARDPKETQYF.

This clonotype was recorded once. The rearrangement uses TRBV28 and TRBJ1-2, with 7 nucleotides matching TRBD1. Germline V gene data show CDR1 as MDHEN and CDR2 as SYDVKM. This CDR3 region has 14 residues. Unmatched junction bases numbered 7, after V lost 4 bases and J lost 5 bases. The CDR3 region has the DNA TGTGCCAGCAGTTCGTCGGGACAGTCTTATGGCTACACCTTC. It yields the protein CASSSSGQSYGYTF.

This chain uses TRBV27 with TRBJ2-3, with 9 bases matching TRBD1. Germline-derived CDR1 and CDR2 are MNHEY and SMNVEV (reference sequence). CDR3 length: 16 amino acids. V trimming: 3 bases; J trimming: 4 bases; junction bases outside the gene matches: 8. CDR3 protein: CASSLTPGQGADTQYF. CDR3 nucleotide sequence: TGTGCCAGCAGTTTGACTCCGGGACAGGGCGCAGATACGCAGTATTTT.

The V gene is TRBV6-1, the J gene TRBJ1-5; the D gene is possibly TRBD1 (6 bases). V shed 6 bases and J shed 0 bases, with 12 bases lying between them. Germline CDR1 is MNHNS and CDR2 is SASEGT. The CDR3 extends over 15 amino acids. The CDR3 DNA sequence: TGTGCCAGCAGACAGGGTGGAATTAGCAATCAGCCCCAGCATTTT. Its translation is CASRQGGISNQPQHF.

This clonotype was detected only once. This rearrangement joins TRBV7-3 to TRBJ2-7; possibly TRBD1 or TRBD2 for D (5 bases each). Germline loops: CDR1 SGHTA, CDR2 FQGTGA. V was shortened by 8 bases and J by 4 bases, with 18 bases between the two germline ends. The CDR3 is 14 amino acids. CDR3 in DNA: TGTGCCAGCCAGGTTTCCGGGACGGCATACGAGCAGTACTTC. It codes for CASQVSGTAYEQYF. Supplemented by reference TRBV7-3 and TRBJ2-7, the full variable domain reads GAGVSQTPSNKVTEKGKYVELRCDPISGHTALYWYRQSLGQGPEFLIYFQGTGAADDSGLPNDRFFAVRPEGSVSTLKIQRTERGDSAVYLCASQVSGTAYEQYFGPGTRLTVT.

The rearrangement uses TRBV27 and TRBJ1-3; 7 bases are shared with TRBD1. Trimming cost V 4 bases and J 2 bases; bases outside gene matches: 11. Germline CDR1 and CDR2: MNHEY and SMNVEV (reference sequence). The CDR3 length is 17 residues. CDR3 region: CASSSRQGWWPGNTIYF. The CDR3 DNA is TGTGCCAGCAGTTCTCGACAGGGTTGGTGGCCTGGAAACACCATATATTTT.

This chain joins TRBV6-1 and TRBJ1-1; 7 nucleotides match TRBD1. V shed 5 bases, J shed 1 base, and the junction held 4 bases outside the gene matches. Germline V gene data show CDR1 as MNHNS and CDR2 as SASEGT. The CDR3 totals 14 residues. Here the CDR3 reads CASSRRQGNTEAFF. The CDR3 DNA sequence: TGTGCCAGCAGTCGACGACAGGGGAACACTGAAGCTTTCTTT.

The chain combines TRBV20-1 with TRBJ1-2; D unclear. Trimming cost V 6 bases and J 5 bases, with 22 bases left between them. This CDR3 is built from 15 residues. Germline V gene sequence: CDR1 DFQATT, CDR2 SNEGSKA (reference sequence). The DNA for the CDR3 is TGCAGTGCCACCTATGCCGCGAACACCCTATATGGCTACACCTTC. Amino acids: CSATYAANTLYGYTF.

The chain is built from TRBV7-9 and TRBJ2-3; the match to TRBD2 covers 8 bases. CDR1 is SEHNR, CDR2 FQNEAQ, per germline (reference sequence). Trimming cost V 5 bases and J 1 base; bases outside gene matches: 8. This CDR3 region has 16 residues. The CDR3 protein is CASSPPGTRGTDTQYF. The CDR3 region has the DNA TGTGCCAGCAGCCCCCCCGGGACTAGAGGCACAGATACGCAGTATTTT.

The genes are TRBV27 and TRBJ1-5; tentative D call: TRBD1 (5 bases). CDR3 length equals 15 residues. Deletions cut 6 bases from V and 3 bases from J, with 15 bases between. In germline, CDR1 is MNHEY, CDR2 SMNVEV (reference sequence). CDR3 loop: CASSELGTPNQPQHF. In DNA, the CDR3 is TGTGCCAGCAGCGAGCTCGGGACCCCCAATCAGCCCCAGCATTTT.